This T cell receptor beta chain comes out of a study of T cell repertoires in cytomegalovirus infection. Across the whole study: Public TCR beta signatures provided an indication of both CMV infection and a matching HLA type. Study outcomes and limitations: CMV carriers with the relevant HLA were identified by cumulative public TCR beta family frequency. CMV-specific TCR beta clonotypes restricted by HLA-C dominated the ex vivo response.

J gave up 14 bases and V 1 base, and 6 bases lay outside the gene matches. Germline-derived CDR1 and CDR2 are SGHVS and FQNEAQ. This CDR3 has 13 amino acids. A remark on this clonotype: The target antigen is unknown.

Using its own MiXCR run on the reads, TCRdb lists one record per CDR3 protein. The table records hundreds of thousands of distinct CDR3 sequences, under 40% of them present only once. This clonotype was obtained from a human donor in good health (CMV status not recorded). Some clones in this sample may be carry-over from other donors' samples. This sequence joins TRBV7-8 and TRBJ2-1; 9 bases are a match to TRBD1. The specimen was PBMCs. The CDR3 here is CASSLVVRDREFF. DNA of the CDR3: TGTGCCAGCAGCTTAGTCGTCCGGGACAGGGAGTTCTTC.